This entry features one T cell receptor (beta chain) sequence. This record comes from a study of control samples from healthy donors and cancer patients. TCRdb's copy holds only in-frame clones and misses some; the assay was immunoSEQ multiplex PCR. The sample records 130,000 to 150,000 clones, approximately 93% being singletons. The specimen sequenced was blood. The sequence was collected from a man aged 18 to 30 in good health.

The CDR3, as DNA: TGTGCCAGCTCTCAGGGGGGCCCGGCCCAGCATTTT. This sequence encodes CASSQGGPAQHF. J is TRBJ1-5 and V is TRBV18, with 7 nucleotides matching TRBD1. The CDR3 is made up of 12 amino acids. Trimming took 6 bases from V and 11 from J; bases not matched to a gene: 7. Germline CDR1 KGHSH, CDR2 LQKENI. The whole variable domain, remainder taken from reference TRBV18 and TRBJ1-5, is NAGVMQNPRHLVRRRGQEARLRCSPMKGHSHVYWYRQLPEEGLKFMVYLQKENIIDESGMPKERFSAEFPKEGPSILRIQQVVRGDSAAYFCASSQGGPAQHFGDGTRLSIL.